This T cell receptor (beta chain) was identified during a study of shared clonotypes between healthy human individuals. The CDR3 has 15 residues. In germline, CDR1 is MDHEN, CDR2 SYDVKM. Cells designated naive CD8 were CD45RO-negative and were positively selected for CCR7, with terminally differentiated effector memory CD45RA+ cells excluded. The protocol was immunoSEQ multiplex PCR, while the TCRdb copy is restricted to in-frame clones and leaves out a portion. The sample shows hundreds of thousands of clones, about 95% of them seen only once. Sequencing was done on a sample of naive CD8+ T cells sorted from blood. V usage is TRBV28 and J usage is TRBJ2-5; the D gene is possibly TRBD2 (6 bases). The assigned J gene may be wrong: the sequence end matches TRBJ2-7 better. The clonotype originates from a woman under 40 in good health. CDR3 in DNA: TGTGCCAGCAGTTTGGGGACTCCCTTAACCTACGAGCAGTACTTC. It translates to CASSLGTPLTYEQYF.